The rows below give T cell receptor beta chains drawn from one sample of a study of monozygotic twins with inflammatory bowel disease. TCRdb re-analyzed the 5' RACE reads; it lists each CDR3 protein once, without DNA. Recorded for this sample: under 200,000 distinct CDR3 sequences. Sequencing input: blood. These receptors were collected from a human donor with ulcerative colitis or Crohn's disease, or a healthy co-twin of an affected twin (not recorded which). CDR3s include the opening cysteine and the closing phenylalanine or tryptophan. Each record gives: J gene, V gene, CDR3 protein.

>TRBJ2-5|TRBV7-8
CASSLGRGSETQYF
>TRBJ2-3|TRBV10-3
CAISDGRSTDTQYF
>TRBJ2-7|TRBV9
CASSPRQGSPHEQYF
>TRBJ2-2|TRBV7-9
CASSSRQANTGELFF
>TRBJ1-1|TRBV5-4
CASSSPGENTEALF
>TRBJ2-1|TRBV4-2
CASSQEGLAGGSSYNEQFF
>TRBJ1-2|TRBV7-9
CASSFTVNGYTF
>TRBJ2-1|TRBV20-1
CSAREPGTSGLKTYNEQFF
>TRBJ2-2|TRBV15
CATKLAGGPNTGELFF
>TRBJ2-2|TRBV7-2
CASSLSRGELFF
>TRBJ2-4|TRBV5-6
CASSPGTGINIQYF
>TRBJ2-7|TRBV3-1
CASSHANRVSYEQYF
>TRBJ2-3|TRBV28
CASSFSASGVSDTQYF
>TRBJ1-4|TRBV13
CASSFTSGTTNEKLFF
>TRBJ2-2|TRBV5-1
CASSLYLSRNTGELFF
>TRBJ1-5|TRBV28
CASRYRGMRGNQPQHF
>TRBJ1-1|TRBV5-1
CASSLGTGAEAFF
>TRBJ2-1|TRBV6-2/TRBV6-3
CATVETGGLGEQFF
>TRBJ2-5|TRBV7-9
CASSLEGATLVGETQYF
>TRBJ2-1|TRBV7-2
CASSLALRGGEQFF
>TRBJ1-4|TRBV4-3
CASSHLKYPTNEKLFF
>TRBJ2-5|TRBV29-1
CSVEDRTAGELETQYF
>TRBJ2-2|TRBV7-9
CASSSRWTANTGELFF
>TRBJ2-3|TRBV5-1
CASSPGRHNTQYF
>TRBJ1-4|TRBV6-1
CASGSPGRSSEKLFF
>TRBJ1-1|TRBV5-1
CASSPLDGEAFF
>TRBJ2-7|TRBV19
CATSTLGTGVEYEQYF
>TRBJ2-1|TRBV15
CATSRQSSYNEQFF
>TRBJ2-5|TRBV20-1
CSAVPRLAGTGGKETQYF
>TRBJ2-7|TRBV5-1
CASSLAGRELDEQYF
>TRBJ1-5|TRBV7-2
CASSLALDRAQRQHF
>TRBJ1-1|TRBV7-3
CASSPTRGTEAFF
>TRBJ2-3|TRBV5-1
CASSGQGQDTQYF
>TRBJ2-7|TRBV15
CATSREAVTYEQYF
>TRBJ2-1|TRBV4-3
CASSKRTGDYNEQFF
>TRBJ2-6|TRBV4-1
CASSQGGGRLGNSGANVLTF
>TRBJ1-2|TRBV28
CASSIQGVVRYGYTF
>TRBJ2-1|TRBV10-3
CAISPLAGGDNEQFF
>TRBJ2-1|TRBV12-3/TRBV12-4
CASSLVSGSYNEQFF
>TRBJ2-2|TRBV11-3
CASSPYGGTGGNTGELFF
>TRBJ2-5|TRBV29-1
CSVEVRLKETQYF
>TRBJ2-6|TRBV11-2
CAVGVRANVLTF
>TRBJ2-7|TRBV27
CASSLEGVYEQYF
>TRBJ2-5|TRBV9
CASSVSSMGAETQYF
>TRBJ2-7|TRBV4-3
CASSQDDGTEQYF
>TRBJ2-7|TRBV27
CASSHTGTSGSYEQYF
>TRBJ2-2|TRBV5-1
CASSLAARRVSGELFF
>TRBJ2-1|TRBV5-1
CASSSTSGSVGEQFF
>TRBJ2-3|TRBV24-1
CATSDILGGGRGQDGGTDTQYF
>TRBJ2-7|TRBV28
CASSRTGGPYEQYF
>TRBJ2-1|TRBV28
CASSLQREAGEQFF
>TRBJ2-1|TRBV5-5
CASSSDLMDSGQFF
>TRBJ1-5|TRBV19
CASMPEVKNQPQHF